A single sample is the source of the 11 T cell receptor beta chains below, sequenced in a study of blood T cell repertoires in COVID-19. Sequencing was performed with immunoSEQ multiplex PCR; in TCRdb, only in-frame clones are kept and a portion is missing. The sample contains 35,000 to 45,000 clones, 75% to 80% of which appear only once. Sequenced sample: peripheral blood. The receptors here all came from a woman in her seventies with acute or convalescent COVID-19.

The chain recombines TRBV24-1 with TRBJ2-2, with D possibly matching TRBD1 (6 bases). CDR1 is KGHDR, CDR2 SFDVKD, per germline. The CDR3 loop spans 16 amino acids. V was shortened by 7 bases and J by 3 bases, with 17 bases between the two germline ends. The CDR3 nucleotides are TGTGCCACCAGCCCCCCGGGACAACATTACACCGGGGAGCTGTTTTTT. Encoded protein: CATSPPGQHYTGELFF.

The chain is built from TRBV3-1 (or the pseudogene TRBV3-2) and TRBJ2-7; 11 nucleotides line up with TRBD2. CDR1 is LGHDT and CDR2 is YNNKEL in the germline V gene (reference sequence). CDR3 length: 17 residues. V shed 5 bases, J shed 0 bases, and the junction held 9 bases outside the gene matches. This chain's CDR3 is CASSSSLAGGVSYEQYF. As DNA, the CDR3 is TGTGCCAGCAGCTCCTCTTTAGCGGGGGGGGTCTCCTACGAGCAGTACTTC.

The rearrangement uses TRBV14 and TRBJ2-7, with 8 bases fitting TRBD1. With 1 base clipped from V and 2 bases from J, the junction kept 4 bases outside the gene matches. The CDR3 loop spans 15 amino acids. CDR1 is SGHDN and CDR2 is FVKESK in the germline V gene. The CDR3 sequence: CASSQGTGWAYEQYF. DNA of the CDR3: TGTGCCAGCAGCCAAGGGACAGGGTGGGCCTACGAGCAGTACTTC.

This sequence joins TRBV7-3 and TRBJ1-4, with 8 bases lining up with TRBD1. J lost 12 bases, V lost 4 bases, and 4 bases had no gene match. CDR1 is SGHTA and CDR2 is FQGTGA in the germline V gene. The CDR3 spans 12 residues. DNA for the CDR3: TGTGCCAGCAGCTCTGGCAGGGGGCAACTGTTTTTT. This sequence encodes CASSSGRGQLFF. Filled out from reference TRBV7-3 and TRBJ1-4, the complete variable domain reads GAGVSQTPSNKVTEKGKYVELRCDPISGHTALYWYRQSLGQGPEFLIYFQGTGAADDSGLPNDRFFAVRPEGSVSTLKIQRTERGDSAVYLCASSSGRGQLFFGSGTQLSVL.

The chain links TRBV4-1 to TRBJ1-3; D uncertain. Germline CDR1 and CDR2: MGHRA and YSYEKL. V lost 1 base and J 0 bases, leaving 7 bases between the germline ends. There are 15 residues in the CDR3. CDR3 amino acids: CASSQVGNSGNTIYF. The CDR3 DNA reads TGCGCCAGCAGCCAAGTTGGCAACTCTGGAAACACCATATATTTT.

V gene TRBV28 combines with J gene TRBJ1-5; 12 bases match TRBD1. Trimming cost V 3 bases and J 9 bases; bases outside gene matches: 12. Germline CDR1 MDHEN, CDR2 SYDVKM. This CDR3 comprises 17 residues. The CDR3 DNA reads TGTGCCAGCAGTTTGGGGTTGGGACAGGGGGCGTCGGGGCCCCAGCATTTT. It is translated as CASSLGLGQGASGPQHF.

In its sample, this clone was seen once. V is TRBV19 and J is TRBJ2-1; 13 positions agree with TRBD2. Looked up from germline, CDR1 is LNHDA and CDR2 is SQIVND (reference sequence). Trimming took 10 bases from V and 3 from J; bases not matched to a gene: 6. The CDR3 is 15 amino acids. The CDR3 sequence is CATRTSGGHYNEQFF. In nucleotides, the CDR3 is TGTGCCACAAGGACTAGCGGGGGCCACTACAATGAGCAGTTCTTC.

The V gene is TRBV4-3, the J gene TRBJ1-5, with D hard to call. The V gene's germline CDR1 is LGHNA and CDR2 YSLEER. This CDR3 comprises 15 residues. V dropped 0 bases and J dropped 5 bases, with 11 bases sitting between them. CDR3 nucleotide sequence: TGCGCCAGCAGCCAAGAAGAGGACTCGGATCAGCCCCAGCATTTT. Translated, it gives CASSQEEDSDQPQHF.

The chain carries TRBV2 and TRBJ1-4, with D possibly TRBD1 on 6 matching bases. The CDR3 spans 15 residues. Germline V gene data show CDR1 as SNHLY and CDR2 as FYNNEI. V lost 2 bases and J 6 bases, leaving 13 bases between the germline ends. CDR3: CASSETGFPDEKLFF. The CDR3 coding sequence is TGTGCCAGCAGTGAAACAGGGTTTCCTGATGAAAAACTGTTTTTT.

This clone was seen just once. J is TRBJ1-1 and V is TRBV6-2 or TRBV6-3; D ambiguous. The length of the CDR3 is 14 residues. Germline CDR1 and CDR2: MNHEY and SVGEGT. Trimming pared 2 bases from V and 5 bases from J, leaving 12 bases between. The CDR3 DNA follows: TGTGCCAGCAGTTACGGCGGGAGTCTTACTGAAGCTTTCTTT. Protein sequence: CASSYGGSLTEAFF.

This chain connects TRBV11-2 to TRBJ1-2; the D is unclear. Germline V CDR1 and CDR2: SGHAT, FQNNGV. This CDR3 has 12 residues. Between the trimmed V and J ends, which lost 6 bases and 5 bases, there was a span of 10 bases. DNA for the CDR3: TGTGCCAGCAGGGAGGGTGGTTATGGCTACACCTTC. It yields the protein CASREGGYGYTF.